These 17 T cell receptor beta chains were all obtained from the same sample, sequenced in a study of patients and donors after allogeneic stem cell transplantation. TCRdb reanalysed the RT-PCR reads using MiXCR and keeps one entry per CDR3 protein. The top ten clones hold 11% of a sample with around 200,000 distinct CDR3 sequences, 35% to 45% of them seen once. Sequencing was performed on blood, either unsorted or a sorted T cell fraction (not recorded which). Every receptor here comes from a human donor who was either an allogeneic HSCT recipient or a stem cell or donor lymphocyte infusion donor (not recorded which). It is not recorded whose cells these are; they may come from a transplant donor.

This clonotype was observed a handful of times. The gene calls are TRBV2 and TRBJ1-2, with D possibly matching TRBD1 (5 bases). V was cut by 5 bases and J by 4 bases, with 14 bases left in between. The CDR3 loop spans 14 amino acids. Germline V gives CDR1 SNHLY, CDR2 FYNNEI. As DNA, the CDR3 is TGTGCCAGCAGTCCCCAGGGAGAGGTCTATGGCTACACCTTC. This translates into CASSPQGEVYGYTF.

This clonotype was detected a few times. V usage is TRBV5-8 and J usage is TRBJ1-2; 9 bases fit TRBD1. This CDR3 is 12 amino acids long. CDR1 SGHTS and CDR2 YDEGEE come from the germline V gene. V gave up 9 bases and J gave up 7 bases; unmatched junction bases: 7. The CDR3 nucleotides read TGTGCCACCGCCACAGGGGGCTTTGGCTACACCTTC. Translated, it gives CATATGGFGYTF. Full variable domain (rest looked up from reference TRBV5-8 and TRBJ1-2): EAGVTQSPTHLIKTRGQQATLRCSPISGHTSVYWYQQALGLGLQFLLWYDEGEERNRGNFPPRFSGRQFPNYSSELNVNALELEDSALYLCATATGGFGYTFGSGTRLTVV.

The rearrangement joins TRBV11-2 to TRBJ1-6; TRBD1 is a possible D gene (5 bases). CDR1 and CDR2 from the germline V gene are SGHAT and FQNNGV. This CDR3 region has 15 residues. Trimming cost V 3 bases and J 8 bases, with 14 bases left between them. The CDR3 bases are TGTGCCAGCAGCTTTTTACACGGGGGGGATTCACCCCTCCACTTT. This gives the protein CASSFLHGGDSPLHF.

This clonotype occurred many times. CDR3 sequence: CASSPNEQGAYGYTF. The CDR3 nucleotides read TGTGCCAGCTCACCAAATGAACAGGGTGCCTATGGCTACACCTTC. The rearrangement links TRBV18 to TRBJ1-2; possibly TRBD1 for D (6 bases). Germline-derived CDR1 and CDR2 are KGHSH and LQKENI. CDR3 size: 15 residues. V was clipped by 2 bases and J by 4 bases, with 14 bases between them.

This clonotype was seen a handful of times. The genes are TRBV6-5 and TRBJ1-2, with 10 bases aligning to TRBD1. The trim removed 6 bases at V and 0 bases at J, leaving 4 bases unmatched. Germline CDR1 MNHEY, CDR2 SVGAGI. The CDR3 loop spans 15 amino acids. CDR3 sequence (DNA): TGTGCCAGCAGGTGGGGACAGGGGCCTAACTATGGCTACACCTTC. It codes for CASRWGQGPNYGYTF.

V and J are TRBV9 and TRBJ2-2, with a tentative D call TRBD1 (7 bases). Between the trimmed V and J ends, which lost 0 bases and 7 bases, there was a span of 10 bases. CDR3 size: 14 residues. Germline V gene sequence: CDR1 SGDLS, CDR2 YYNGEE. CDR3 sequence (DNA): TGTGCCAGCAGCGTAGGACAGGGAGGCGGGGAGCTGTTTTTT. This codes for CASSVGQGGGELFF.

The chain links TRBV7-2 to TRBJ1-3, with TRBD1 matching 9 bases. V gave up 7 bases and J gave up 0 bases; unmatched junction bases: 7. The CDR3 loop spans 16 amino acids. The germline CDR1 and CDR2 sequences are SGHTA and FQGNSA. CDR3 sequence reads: CASTGDREISGNTIYF. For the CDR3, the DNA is TGTGCCAGCACCGGGGACAGGGAGATCTCTGGAAACACCATATATTTT.

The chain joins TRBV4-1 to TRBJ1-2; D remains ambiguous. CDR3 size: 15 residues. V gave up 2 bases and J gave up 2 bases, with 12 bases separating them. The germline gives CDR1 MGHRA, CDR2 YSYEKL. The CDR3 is CASSQPLTVNYGYTF. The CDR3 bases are TGCGCCAGCAGCCAACCACTGACGGTAAACTATGGCTACACCTTC.

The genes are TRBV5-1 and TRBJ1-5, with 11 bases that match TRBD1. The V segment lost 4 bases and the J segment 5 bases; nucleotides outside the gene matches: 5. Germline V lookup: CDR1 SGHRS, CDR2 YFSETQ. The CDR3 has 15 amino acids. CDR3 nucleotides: TGCGCCAGCAGCCAGGGACAGGGGGTCGATCAGCCCCAGCATTTT. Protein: CASSQGQGVDQPQHF.

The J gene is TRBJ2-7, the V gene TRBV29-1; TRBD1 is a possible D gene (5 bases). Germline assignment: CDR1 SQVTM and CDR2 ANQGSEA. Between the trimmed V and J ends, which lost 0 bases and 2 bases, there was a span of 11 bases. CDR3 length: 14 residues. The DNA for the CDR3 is TGCAGCGTTGAAGATCAACAGGAGACCTACGAGCAGTACTTC. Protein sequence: CSVEDQQETYEQYF.

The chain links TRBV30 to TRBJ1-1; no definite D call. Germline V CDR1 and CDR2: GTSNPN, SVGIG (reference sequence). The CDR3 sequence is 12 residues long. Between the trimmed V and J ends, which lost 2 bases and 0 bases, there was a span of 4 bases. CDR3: CAWSNMNTEAFF. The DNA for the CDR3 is TGTGCCTGGAGTAACATGAACACTGAAGCTTTCTTT.

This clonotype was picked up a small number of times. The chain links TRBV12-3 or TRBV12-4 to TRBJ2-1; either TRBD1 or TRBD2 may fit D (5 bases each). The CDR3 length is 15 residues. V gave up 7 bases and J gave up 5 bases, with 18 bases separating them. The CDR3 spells CASISLDWGHNEQFF. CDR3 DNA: TGTGCCAGCATTTCATTGGACTGGGGCCACAATGAGCAGTTCTTC.

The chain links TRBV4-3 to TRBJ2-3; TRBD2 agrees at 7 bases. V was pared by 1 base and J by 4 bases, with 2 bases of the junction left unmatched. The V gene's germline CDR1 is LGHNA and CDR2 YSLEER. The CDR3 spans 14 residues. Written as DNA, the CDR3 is TGCGCCAGCAGCCAAGGACTAGCACCAGATACGCAGTATTTT. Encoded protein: CASSQGLAPDTQYF.

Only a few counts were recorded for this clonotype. The chain's CDR3 is CASSTGRGYGYTF. The CDR3, as DNA: TGTGCCAGCAGTACAGGGAGGGGCTATGGCTACACCTTC. J is TRBJ1-2 and V is TRBV12-3 or TRBV12-4, with a tentative D call TRBD1 (6 bases). Trimming took 5 bases from V and 4 from J, leaving 11 bases between them. The CDR3 is made up of 13 amino acids.

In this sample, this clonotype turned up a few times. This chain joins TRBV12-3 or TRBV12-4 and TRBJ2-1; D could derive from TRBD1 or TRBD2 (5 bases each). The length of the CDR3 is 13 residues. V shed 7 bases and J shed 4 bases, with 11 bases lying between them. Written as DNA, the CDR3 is TGTGCCAGCACCCCGAGGGGATACAATGAGCAGTTCTTC. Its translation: CASTPRGYNEQFF.

The CDR3 spells CASSFKLSDYTGELFF. The CDR3 coding sequence is TGTGCCAGCAGTTTTAAGCTCTCCGATTACACCGGGGAGCTGTTTTTT. This chain connects TRBV12-3 or TRBV12-4 to TRBJ2-2, with D uncertain. The CDR3 loop spans 16 amino acids. Trimming pared 3 bases from V and 3 bases from J, leaving 14 bases between.

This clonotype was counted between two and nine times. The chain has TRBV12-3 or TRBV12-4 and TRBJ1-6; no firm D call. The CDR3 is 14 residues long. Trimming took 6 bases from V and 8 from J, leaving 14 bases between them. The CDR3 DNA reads TGTGCCAGCAGCCCTGGGGTCTTCTATTCACCCCTCCACTTT. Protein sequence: CASSPGVFYSPLHF.